These T cell receptor beta chains were read from a single sample in a study of beta chain features in type 1 diabetes. Repertoires were generated with immunoSEQ multiplex PCR, while TCRdb's copy carries only in-frame clones and drops some. The repertoire includes some 410,000 clones, roughly an eighth of them detected once, and 0.045% to 0.06% sits in the top ten. Input material: naive CD4+ T cells from blood. All receptors come from a woman under 30 in good health. CDR3s include the opening cysteine and the closing phenylalanine or tryptophan. The D gene is left open where the match is weak. Only some rows state a clone size, as once, few, many or a class for expanded clones.

v_call: TRBV30; j_call: TRBJ2-3; clone_size: NA; d_call: NA; cdr3_length: 17; cdr3_nt: TGTGCCTGGAGTCCCCGTCGGGGGATAACGGGTACAGATACGCAGTATTTT; cdr3_aa: CAWSPRRGITGTDTQYF
v_call: TRBV9; j_call: TRBJ2-1; clone_size: few; d_call: TRBD2; cdr3_length: 15; cdr3_nt: TGTGCCAGCAGCGCGGGACTAGCGTCCTACAATGAGCAGTTCTTC; cdr3_aa: CASSAGLASYNEQFF
v_call: TRBV7-2; j_call: TRBJ1-5; clone_size: few; d_call: NA; cdr3_length: 13; cdr3_nt: TGTGCCAGCAGCTTCGGGGAGTTTCAGCCCCAGCATTTT; cdr3_aa: CASSFGEFQPQHF
v_call: TRBV7-6; j_call: TRBJ1-2; clone_size: NA; d_call: NA; cdr3_length: 18; cdr3_nt: TGTGCCAGCAGCTTTGGGCCCGGACGGCTGCTCTCTAACTATGGCTACACCTTC; cdr3_aa: CASSFGPGRLLSNYGYTF
v_call: TRBV4-2; j_call: TRBJ1-2; clone_size: NA; d_call: NA; cdr3_length: 13; cdr3_nt: TGTGCCAGCACCAGAAGTCTGGATTATGGCTACACCTTC; cdr3_aa: CASTRSLDYGYTF
v_call: TRBV18; j_call: TRBJ1-2; clone_size: few; d_call: TRBD1; cdr3_length: 16; cdr3_nt: TGTGCCAGCTCACCGCCGGGACAGGCCCGTAACTATGGCTACACCTTC; cdr3_aa: CASSPPGQARNYGYTF
v_call: TRBV4-1; j_call: TRBJ1-4; clone_size: few; d_call: NA; cdr3_length: 13; cdr3_nt: TGCGCCAGCAGCCCAAGTTTGGTTGAAAAACTGTTTTTT; cdr3_aa: CASSPSLVEKLFF
v_call: TRBV20-1; j_call: TRBJ1-6; clone_size: NA; d_call: NA; cdr3_length: 11; cdr3_nt: TGCAGTGCTTCCAGGGTTGCACCCCTCCACTTT; cdr3_aa: CSASRVAPLHF
v_call: TRBV25-1; j_call: TRBJ1-6; clone_size: once; d_call: NA; cdr3_length: 12; cdr3_nt: TGTGCCAGCAGTGGGGTTAATTCACCCCTCCACTTT; cdr3_aa: CASSGVNSPLHF
v_call: TRBV30; j_call: TRBJ2-1; clone_size: NA; d_call: NA; cdr3_length: 13; cdr3_nt: TGTGCCTGGAGTGTACGTGGGGATCAGGAGCAGTTCTTC; cdr3_aa: CAWSVRGDQEQFF
v_call: TRBV6-5; j_call: TRBJ2-5; clone_size: NA; d_call: NA; cdr3_length: 15; cdr3_nt: TGTGCCAGCAGTTATTCCTGGGGGTCCCAAGAGACCCAGTACTTC; cdr3_aa: CASSYSWGSQETQYF
v_call: TRBV25-1; j_call: TRBJ2-2; clone_size: few; d_call: TRBD2; cdr3_length: 16; cdr3_nt: TGTGCCAGCAGTGTGGGAGGGTTTGTGAGCACCGGGGAGCTGTTTTTT; cdr3_aa: CASSVGGFVSTGELFF
v_call: TRBV30; j_call: TRBJ2-7; clone_size: NA; d_call: TRBD2; cdr3_length: 18; cdr3_nt: TGTGCCTGGAGTGCCCTAAGGACTAGCGGGAGGGACGCCTACGAGCAGTACTTC; cdr3_aa: CAWSALRTSGRDAYEQYF
v_call: TRBV5-1; j_call: TRBJ1-1; clone_size: few; d_call: TRBD1; cdr3_length: 13; cdr3_nt: TGCGCCAGCAGCGGGACAGTGAACACTGAAGCTTTCTTT; cdr3_aa: CASSGTVNTEAFF